This passage covers 4 T cell receptor beta chains from one sample sequenced in a study of blood T cell repertoires in COVID-19. The method was immunoSEQ multiplex PCR; TCRdb's version includes in-frame clones alone and lacks a portion of them. The table has a few hundred thousand clones, about 85% seen once. Material for sequencing was peripheral blood. These receptors all stem from a man aged 25 to 40 who had recovered from COVID-19.

This clone has a handful of counts. This sequence joins TRBV3-1 (or the pseudogene TRBV3-2) and TRBJ2-7; D call uncertain. Trimming removed 0 bases from V and 10 bases from J, with 7 bases in between. Per germline, CDR1 LGHDT and CDR2 YNNKEL (reference sequence). CDR3 length: 11 residues. CDR3 sequence: CASSQEGRQYF. The DNA for the CDR3 is TGTGCCAGCAGCCAAGAGGGCCGTCAGTACTTC.

This chain connects TRBV4-2 to TRBJ2-5; 8 bases line up with TRBD2. The CDR3 spans 15 residues. Trimming cost V 3 bases and J 2 bases; bases outside gene matches: 5. Germline values: CDR1 LGHNA, CDR2 YNFKEQ. CDR3 bases: TGTGCCAGCAGCCAGGTAGCGGGACCTCAAGAGACCCAGTACTTC. It is translated as CASSQVAGPQETQYF.

The chain combines TRBV28 with TRBJ2-2, with 8 bases identical to TRBD1. The CDR3 runs 13 residues. The germline CDR1 and CDR2 sequences are MDHEN and SYDVKM. The J segment lost 9 bases and the V segment lost 8 bases, leaving 8 bases of the junction unmatched. The CDR3: CASGRTGIRELFF. The CDR3 region has the DNA TGTGCCAGCGGCAGGACAGGGATCAGGGAGCTGTTTTTT.

The CDR3 region is CASSESTGTGGRADTQYF. The CDR3 DNA is TGCGCCAGCAGTGAGTCGACAGGGACAGGGGGCCGAGCCGATACGCAGTATTTT. The chain uses TRBV10-1 and TRBJ2-3, with 12 positions matching TRBD1. Germline CDR1 and CDR2: WNHNN and SYGVQD (reference sequence). Trimming cost V 0 bases and J 6 bases; bases outside gene matches: 10. This CDR3 contains 18 residues.